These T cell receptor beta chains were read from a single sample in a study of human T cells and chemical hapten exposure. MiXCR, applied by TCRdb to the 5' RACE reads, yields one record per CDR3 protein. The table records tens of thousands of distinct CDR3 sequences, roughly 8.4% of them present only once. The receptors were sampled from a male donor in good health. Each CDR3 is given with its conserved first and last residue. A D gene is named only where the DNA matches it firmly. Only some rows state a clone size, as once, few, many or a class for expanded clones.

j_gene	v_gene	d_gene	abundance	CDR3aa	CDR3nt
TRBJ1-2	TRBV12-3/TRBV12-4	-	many	CASSRNRENYGYTF	TGTGCCAGCAGTCGGAATAGGGAGAACTATGGCTACACCTTC
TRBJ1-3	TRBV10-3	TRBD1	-	CAISDGTGDYSGNTIYF	TGTGCCATCAGTGACGGGACAGGGGATTACTCTGGAAACACCATATATTTT
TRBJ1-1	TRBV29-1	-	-	CSVEQGMNTEAFF	TGCAGCGTTGAACAGGGGATGAACACTGAAGCTTTCTTT
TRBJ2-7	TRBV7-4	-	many	CASRPMTYEQYF	TGTGCCAGCAGGCCCATGACCTACGAGCAGTACTTC
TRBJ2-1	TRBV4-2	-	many	CASSQGSLAQFF	TGTGCCAGCAGCCAAGGTAGCCTCGCGCAGTTCTTC
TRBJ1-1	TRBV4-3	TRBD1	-	CASSPSLTGDTEAFF	TGCGCCAGCAGCCCGTCTCTCACAGGGGACACTGAAGCTTTCTTT
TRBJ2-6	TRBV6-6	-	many	CASGNRLPSSGANVLTF	TGTGCCAGCGGGAACAGGCTTCCCTCCTCTGGGGCCAACGTCCTGACTTTC
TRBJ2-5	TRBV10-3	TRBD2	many	CAISTDGTSGQETQYF	TGTGCCATCAGTACCGACGGGACTAGCGGCCAAGAGACCCAGTACTTC
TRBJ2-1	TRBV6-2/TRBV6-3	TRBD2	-	CASSYASGLAGGISEQFF	TGTGCCAGCAGTTACGCGTCAGGACTAGCGGGAGGGATAAGTGAGCAGTTCTTC
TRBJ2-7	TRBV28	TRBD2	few	CASSTGLPPEQYF	TGTGCCAGCAGCACGGGACTACCGCCCGAGCAGTACTTC
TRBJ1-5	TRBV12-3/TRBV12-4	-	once	CASSLSLRGARGNQPQHF	TGTGCCAGCAGTTTATCCCTTAGGGGCGCCCGGGGCAATCAGCCCCAGCATTTT
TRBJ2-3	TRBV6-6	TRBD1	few	CASSKGQFSTDTQYF	TGTGCCAGCAGTAAGGGACAGTTTAGCACAGATACGCAGTATTTT
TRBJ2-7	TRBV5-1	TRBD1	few	CASSLNLGTAVYEQYF	TGCGCCAGCAGCTTGAATCTTGGGACAGCGGTCTACGAGCAGTACTTC
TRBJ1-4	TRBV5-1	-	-	CASSSRQNNEKLFF	TGCGCCAGCAGCTCAAGACAGAATAATGAAAAACTGTTTTTT
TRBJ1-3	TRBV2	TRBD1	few	CASKITGAGNTIYF	TGTGCCAGCAAGATCACAGGGGCTGGAAACACCATATATTTT
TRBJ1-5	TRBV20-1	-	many	CSAEGSGNQPQHF	TGCAGTGCGGAAGGATCGGGCAATCAGCCCCAGCATTTT
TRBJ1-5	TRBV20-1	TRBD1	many	CSARDPRAGGSQPQHF	TGCAGTGCTAGAGATCCCCGGGCAGGGGGAAGTCAGCCCCAGCATTTT
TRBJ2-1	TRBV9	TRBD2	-	CASSVLAGGPSEQFF	TGTGCCAGCAGCGTTCTAGCGGGGGGGCCTAGTGAGCAGTTCTTC
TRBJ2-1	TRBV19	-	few	CASSIEGGGFNEQFF	TGTGCCAGTAGTATAGAAGGTGGGGGTTTCAATGAGCAGTTCTTC
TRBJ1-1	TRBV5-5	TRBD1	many	CASSPGQENTEAFF	TGTGCCAGCAGCCCTGGACAGGAGAACACTGAAGCTTTCTTT
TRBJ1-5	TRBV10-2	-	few	CASSDPLTGPGDQPQHF	TGCGCCAGCAGTGACCCCCTGACAGGACCGGGGGATCAGCCCCAGCATTTT
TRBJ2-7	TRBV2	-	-	CASSDRVSGLEQYF	TGTGCCAGCAGTGACAGGGTATCGGGTTTAGAGCAGTACTTC
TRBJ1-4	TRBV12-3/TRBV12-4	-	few	CASSLTRGAAANEKLFF	TGTGCCAGCAGTCTCACCCGGGGGGCAGCAGCGAATGAAAAACTGTTTTTT
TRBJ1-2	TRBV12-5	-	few	CASGLGQNYGYTF	TGTGCTAGTGGTTTGGGACAGAACTATGGCTACACCTTC
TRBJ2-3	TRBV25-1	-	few	CASSELAPDTQYF	TGTGCCAGCAGTGAGCTAGCGCCAGATACGCAGTATTTT
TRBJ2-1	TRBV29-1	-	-	CSVGESARGNEQFF	TGCAGCGTTGGTGAAAGCGCCAGGGGCAATGAGCAGTTCTTC
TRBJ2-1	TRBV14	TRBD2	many	CASSLTLGLAVNEQFF	TGTGCCAGCAGCCTTACCCTGGGACTAGCCGTCAATGAGCAGTTCTTC
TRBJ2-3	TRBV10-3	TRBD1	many	CAISEPDRGTDTQYF	TGTGCCATCAGTGAGCCGGACAGGGGCACAGATACGCAGTATTTT
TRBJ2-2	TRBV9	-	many	CASSVGAGALNTGELFF	TGTGCCAGCAGCGTAGGGGCAGGGGCGCTGAACACCGGGGAGCTGTTTTTT
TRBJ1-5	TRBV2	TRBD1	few	CASTRQGSNQPQHF	TGTGCCAGCACTCGACAGGGGAGCAATCAGCCCCAGCATTTT
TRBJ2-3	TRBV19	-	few	CASNAGAGDTQYF	TGTGCCAGTAACGCAGGGGCGGGGGATACGCAGTATTTT
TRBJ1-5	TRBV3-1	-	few	CASSQDMVPRGNQPQHF	TGTGCCAGCAGCCAAGATATGGTCCCCAGAGGCAATCAGCCCCAGCATTTT
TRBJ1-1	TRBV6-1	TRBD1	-	CASSWTGEAFF	TGTGCCAGCAGTTGGACAGGGGAGGCTTTCTTT